This T cell receptor beta chain appears in the sequencing data of a study of T cell repertoires in cytomegalovirus infection. Study in general: Shared public TCR beta signatures pointed to both CMV infection and a matching HLA type.

Via MiXCR, TCRdb re-called the reads, giving one row per CDR3 protein. This sample yields 650,000 to 900,000 distinct CDR3 sequences, of which approximately 32% are seen a single time; about an eighth belongs to the top ten. This clonotype was counted between two and nine times. Its target is unknown. The length of the CDR3 is 15 residues. Trimming shortened V by 1 base and J by 1 base, and 8 bases separated the two germline ends. Per the germline V gene, CDR1 is MNHNS and CDR2 is SASEGT. Study-wide results and limits: Adding up the frequency of public TCR beta families identified people who carried CMV plus the relevant HLA. HLA-C-restricted TCR beta clonotypes specific for CMV led the ex vivo response.

This material consisted of cultured CD8+ T cells from PBMCs, taken from culture after CMV antigen stimulation. The chain combines TRBV6-1 with TRBJ1-5; a possible D gene is TRBD1 (5 bases). The sequence was obtained from a human donor in good health (CMV status not recorded). Some clones in this sample may be carry-over from other donors' samples. CDR3 sequence reads: CASSEGGKSNQPQHF. In nucleotides, the CDR3 is TGTGCCAGCAGTGAAGGGGGGAAAAGCAATCAGCCCCAGCATTTT.